This TCR beta chain is from a study of T cell responses to AZD1222 COVID-19 vaccine. Comment on this clone: Its antigen is as yet unknown.

Study-level points and caveats: Just six people given AZD1222 tested seropositive at baseline. The study found Spike-specific TCR breadth and depth rose after two AZD1222 doses. Nearly half of spike-specific TCRs reportedly target unmutated variant regions. Spike was spanned by vaccine-associated CD4 TCRs, with dominance at 160-218 and 743-854.

The assay was immunoSEQ multiplex PCR, and TCRdb's table has in-frame clones only and misses some. The sample lists about 160,000 clones, roughly nine tenths occurring once. CDR3 length: 14 amino acids. Germline V CDR1 and CDR2: WSHSY, SAAADI. Deletions cut 3 bases from V and 11 bases from J, with 19 bases between. Sequenced here: peripheral blood, sampled on day 0 of MenACWY control vaccination. The TCR was taken from an adult in good health. The V call is TRBV10-2, the J call TRBJ1-1, with TRBD1 as a possible D gene (5 bases). The CDR3 region is CASSDMGGALLAFF. DNA for the CDR3: TGCGCCAGCAGTGATATGGGAGGGGCTCTGCTGGCTTTCTTT.